Listed below are T cell receptor beta chains from one sample, sequenced in a study of T cell responses to AZD1222 COVID-19 vaccine. Measured with immunoSEQ multiplex PCR; TCRdb has only the in-frame clones, and not every one. The sample consists of about 150,000 clones, about 90% of them appearing once. Sequences were derived from peripheral blood, sampled 28 days after the second AZD1222 dose. The receptors were gathered from an adult who received the AZD1222 COVID-19 vaccine. The CDR3 runs from the conserved cysteine through the conserved F or W. The D gene is left open where the match is weak. Clone size appears in some rows only: once, few, many, or a class for an expanded clone.

clone_size j_call d_call v_call cdr3_nt cdr3_aa
- TRBJ1-2 - TRBV3-1/TRBV3-2 TGTGCCAGCAGCCAAGGGGTACGCGACTATGGCTACACCTTC CASSQGVRDYGYTF
- TRBJ2-3 - TRBV3-1/TRBV3-2 TGTGCCAGCAGCCGGGGCCTAGCACCAGATACGCAGTATTTT CASSRGLAPDTQYF
few TRBJ2-3 TRBD2 TRBV10-3 TGTGCCATCAGTGAGTGGCGGGGGGATACAGATACGCAGTATTTT CAISEWRGDTDTQYF
few TRBJ2-3 TRBD1 TRBV28 TGTGCCAGCAGTTTGGGGGGACAGGGAGGGCAGTATTTT CASSLGGQGGQYF
once TRBJ1-6 - TRBV2 TGTGCCAGCAAGTCGGAGGGGATCGGTAGTTCACCCCTCCACTTT CASKSEGIGSSPLHF
- TRBJ1-2 - TRBV27 TGTGCCAGCAGTTCGGGACCGAAGGTGGGCTACACCTTC CASSSGPKVGYTF
- TRBJ1-1 - TRBV3-1/TRBV3-2 TGTGCCAGCAGCCCTCGGGCCGAGCCCCCTAACACTGAAGCTTTCTTT CASSPRAEPPNTEAFF
- TRBJ2-1 - TRBV21-1 TGTGCCAGCAGCGCCGCCGGGACTAGCGGCCTCTTGAGCTCCTACAATGAGCAGTTCTTC CASSAAGTSGLLSSYNEQFF
- TRBJ2-3 - TRBV30 TGTGCCTCCGCCCCTAGGGGGGGTGGTGGAGATACGCAGTATTTT CASAPRGGGGDTQYF
- TRBJ2-1 TRBD2 TRBV6-2/TRBV6-3 TGTGCCAGCAGTCGCGTTCTAGCGGGAGGCAACAATGAGCAGTTCTTC CASSRVLAGGNNEQFF
- TRBJ2-1 - TRBV18 TGTGCCAGCTCACCACTCGCTACATACGATGAGCAGTTCTTC CASSPLATYDEQFF